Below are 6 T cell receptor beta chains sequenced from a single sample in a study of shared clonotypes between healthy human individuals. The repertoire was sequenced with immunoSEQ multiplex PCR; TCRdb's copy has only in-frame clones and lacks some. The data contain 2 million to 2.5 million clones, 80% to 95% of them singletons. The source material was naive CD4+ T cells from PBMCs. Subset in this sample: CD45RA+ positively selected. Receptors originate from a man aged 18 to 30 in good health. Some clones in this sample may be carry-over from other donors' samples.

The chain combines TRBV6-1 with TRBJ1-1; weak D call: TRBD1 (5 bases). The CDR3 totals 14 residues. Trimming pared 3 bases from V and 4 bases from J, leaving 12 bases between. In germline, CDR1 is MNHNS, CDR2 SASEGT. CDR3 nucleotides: TGTGCCAGCAGTGAGCAGGATGGGGGCACTGAAGCTTTCTTT. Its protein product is CASSEQDGGTEAFF.

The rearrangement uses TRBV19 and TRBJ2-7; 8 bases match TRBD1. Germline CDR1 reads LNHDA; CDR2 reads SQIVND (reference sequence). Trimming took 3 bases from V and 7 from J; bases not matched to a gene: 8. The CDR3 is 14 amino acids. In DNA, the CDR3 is TGTGCCAGTAGTATCGGCAGGGGGCTAGGGGAGCAGTACTTC. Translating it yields CASSIGRGLGEQYF.

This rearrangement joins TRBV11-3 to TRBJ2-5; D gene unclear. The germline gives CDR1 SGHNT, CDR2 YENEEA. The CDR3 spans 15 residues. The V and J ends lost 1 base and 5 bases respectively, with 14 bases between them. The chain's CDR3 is CASSLGSAGGETQYF. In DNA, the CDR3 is TGTGCCAGCAGCTTAGGTTCCGCAGGCGGTGAGACCCAGTACTTC.

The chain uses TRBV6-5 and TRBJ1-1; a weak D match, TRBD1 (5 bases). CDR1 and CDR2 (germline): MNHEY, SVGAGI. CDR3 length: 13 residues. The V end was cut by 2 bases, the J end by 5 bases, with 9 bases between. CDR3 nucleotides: TGTGCCAGCAGTTACCGGGGGAGAACTGAAGCTTTCTTT. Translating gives CASSYRGRTEAFF.

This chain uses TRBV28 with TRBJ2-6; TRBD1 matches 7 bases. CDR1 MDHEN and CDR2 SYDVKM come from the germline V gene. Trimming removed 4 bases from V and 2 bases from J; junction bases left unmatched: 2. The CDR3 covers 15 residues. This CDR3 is CASSSTGTGANVLTF. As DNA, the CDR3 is TGTGCCAGCAGTTCGACAGGGACTGGGGCCAACGTCCTGACTTTC.

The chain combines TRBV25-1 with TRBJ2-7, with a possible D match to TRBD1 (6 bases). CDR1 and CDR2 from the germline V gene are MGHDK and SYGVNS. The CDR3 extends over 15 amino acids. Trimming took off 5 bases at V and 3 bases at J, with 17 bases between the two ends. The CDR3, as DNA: TGTGCCAGCAGTCACCATTGGGGACACCGCTACGAGCAGTACTTC. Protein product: CASSHHWGHRYEQYF.